This TCR beta chain was found in a study of shared clonotypes between healthy human individuals. Running of the assay took place at deep level. Only in-frame clones appear in the TCRdb table, and some are missing; sequencing was by immunoSEQ multiplex PCR. The sample consists of about 1.5 million clones, 95% to 99% of them appearing once. This CDR3 has 16 residues. V gave up 3 bases and J gave up 2 bases, with 17 bases separating them. From germline, CDR1 is MNHEY and CDR2 SVGAGI. The receptor's source is a man aged 25-45 years in good health. The sequenced sample consisted of naive CD4+ T cells sorted from blood. The subset: CD45RA+ positively selected. This chain connects TRBV6-5 to TRBJ2-7, with TRBD2 as a possible D gene (6 bases). The CDR3 loop reads CASSYDQAGNTYEQYF. The CDR3 DNA follows: TGTGCCAGCAGTTATGATCAAGCGGGCAACACCTACGAGCAGTACTTC.